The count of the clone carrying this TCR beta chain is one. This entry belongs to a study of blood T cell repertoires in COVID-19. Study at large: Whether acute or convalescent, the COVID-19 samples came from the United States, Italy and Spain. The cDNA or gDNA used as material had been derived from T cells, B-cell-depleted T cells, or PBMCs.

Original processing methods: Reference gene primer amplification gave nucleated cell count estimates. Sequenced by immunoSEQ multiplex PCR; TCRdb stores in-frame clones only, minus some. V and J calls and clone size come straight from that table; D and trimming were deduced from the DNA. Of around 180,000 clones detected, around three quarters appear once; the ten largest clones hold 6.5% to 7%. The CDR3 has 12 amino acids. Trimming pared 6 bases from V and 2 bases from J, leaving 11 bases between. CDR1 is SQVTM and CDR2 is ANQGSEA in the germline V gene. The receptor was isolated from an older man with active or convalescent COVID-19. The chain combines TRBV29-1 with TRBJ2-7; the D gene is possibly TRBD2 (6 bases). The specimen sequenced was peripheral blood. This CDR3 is CSVGGAAYEQYF. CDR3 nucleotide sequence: TGCAGCGTCGGAGGGGCGGCCTACGAGCAGTACTTC.